The next 15 T cell receptor beta chains were all read from a single sample in a study of blood T cell repertoires in COVID-19. Generated by immunoSEQ multiplex PCR, the TCRdb table keeps only in-frame clones and is missing some. This sample has approximately 200,000 clones; around 88% occur once, and the top ten carry 4% to 5%. Material for sequencing was peripheral blood. These receptors originate from a woman between 25 and 40 years old with acute or convalescent COVID-19.

J is TRBJ2-7 and V is TRBV2; tentatively, D is TRBD2 (6 bases). Germline CDR1 is SNHLY and CDR2 is FYNNEI. The CDR3 contains 13 residues. V lost 3 bases and J 3 bases, leaving 9 bases between the germline ends. The CDR3 DNA sequence: TGTGCCAGCAGTGATGGGGGACTCTACGAGCAGTACTTC. Encoded protein: CASSDGGLYEQYF.

V and J are TRBV19 and TRBJ1-5; 9 bases match TRBD1. Germline lookup yields CDR1 LNHDA and CDR2 SQIVND (reference sequence). Trimming at V came to 8 bases and at J to 2 bases, leaving 7 bases not matched to a gene. CDR3 length equals 15 residues. The chain's CDR3 is CASGGTGTGNQPQHF. The CDR3 nucleotides are TGTGCCAGTGGGGGGACAGGGACCGGCAATCAGCCCCAGCATTTT.

The genes are TRBV6-5 and TRBJ1-6; tentative D call: TRBD1 (6 bases). The V end lost 8 bases, the J end lost 10 bases, and 15 bases lay between the germline ends. The CDR3 has 13 residues. Germline CDR1 and CDR2: MNHEY and SVGAGI. This CDR3 is CASAGEEGSPLHF. DNA of the CDR3: TGTGCCAGCGCAGGGGAAGAAGGATCACCCCTCCACTTT.

The V call is TRBV18, the J call TRBJ1-2; perhaps TRBD1 as D (5 bases). V lost 8 bases and J 7 bases, leaving 32 bases between the germline ends. The CDR3 runs 18 residues. Looked up from germline, CDR1 is KGHSH and CDR2 is LQKENI. CDR3 region: CASSGTIRGAGEDSGYTF. CDR3 nucleotides: TGTGCCAGCAGCGGAACGATAAGGGGCGCTGGGGAGGATAGTGGCTACACCTTC. Filled out from reference TRBV18 and TRBJ1-2, the complete variable domain reads NAGVMQNPRHLVRRRGQEARLRCSPMKGHSHVYWYRQLPEEGLKFMVYLQKENIIDESGMPKERFSAEFPKEGPSILRIQQVVRGDSAAYFCASSGTIRGAGEDSGYTFGSGTRLTVV.

This clone was seen only once. This chain uses TRBV18 with TRBJ1-2; 8 bases agree with TRBD1. There are 16 residues in the CDR3. CDR1 and CDR2 from the germline V gene are KGHSH and LQKENI. V dropped 6 bases and J dropped 8; count of bases not matched to a gene: 17. CDR3 nucleotides: TGTGCCAGCTCGCTCGACACACCGAGGACAGGGAACGGCTACACCTTC. This codes for CASSLDTPRTGNGYTF. The whole variable domain, filled in from reference TRBV18 and TRBJ1-2, reads NAGVMQNPRHLVRRRGQEARLRCSPMKGHSHVYWYRQLPEEGLKFMVYLQKENIIDESGMPKERFSAEFPKEGPSILRIQQVVRGDSAAYFCASSLDTPRTGNGYTFGSGTRLTVV.

The chain is built from TRBV15 and TRBJ2-2; 8 nucleotides align to TRBD2. V lost 0 bases to trimming and J lost 6 bases; unmatched junction nucleotides: 6. Germline CDR1 is LNHNV and CDR2 is YYDKDF (reference sequence). The CDR3 contains 16 residues. CDR3 in amino acids: CATSRESGRMAGELFF. CDR3 DNA sequence: TGTGCCACCAGCAGAGAAAGCGGGAGAATGGCCGGGGAGCTGTTTTTT.

Only a few counts were recorded for this clone. Other DNA sequences in this sample translate to the same CDR3. This CDR3 is CASSLRLAGTDTQYF. As DNA, the CDR3 is TGTGCCAGCAGCTTACGACTAGCGGGCACAGATACGCAGTATTTT. The rearrangement uses TRBV7-9 and TRBJ2-3; 9 bases match TRBD2. J gave up 1 base and V 2 bases, and 1 base lay outside the gene matches. Per the germline V gene, CDR1 is SEHNR and CDR2 is FQNEAQ (reference sequence). The CDR3 is 15 amino acids. Supplemented by reference TRBV7-9 and TRBJ2-3, the full variable domain reads DTGVSQNPRHKITKRGQNVTFRCDPISEHNRLYWYRQTLGQGPEFLTYFQNEAQLEKSRLLSDRFSAERPKGSFSTLEIQRTEQGDSAMYLCASSLRLAGTDTQYFGPGTRLTVL.

The chain carries TRBV21-1 and TRBJ2-7; no check of the table's D call, TRBD2, against the DNA was made. TRBV21-1 is tagged as a pseudogene. This CDR3 comprises 15 residues. CDR3 in amino acids: CASKSGTSSSYEQYF. The CDR3 DNA sequence: TGTGCCAGCAAATCCGGGACTAGCAGCTCCTACGAGCAGTACTTC.

The chain is built from TRBV11-2 and TRBJ2-7, with 7 positions matching TRBD1. The CDR3 is 19 residues long. Trimming took 0 bases from V and 0 from J; bases not matched to a gene: 14. Germline-derived CDR1 and CDR2 are SGHAT and FQNNGV. Here the CDR3 DNA reads TGTGCCAGCAGCTTAGATCCCTGGGGAGACAGGGCTAACTCCTACGAGCAGTACTTC. Residues: CASSLDPWGDRANSYEQYF. The full variable domain, its missing parts supplied by reference TRBV11-2 and TRBJ2-7, is EAGVAQSPRYKIIEKRQSVAFWCNPISGHATLYWYQQILGQGPKLLIQFQNNGVVDDSQLPKDRFSAERLKGVDSTLKIQPAKLEDSAVYLCASSLDPWGDRANSYEQYFGPGTRLTVT.

The V and J genes are TRBV7-2 and TRBJ1-2; possible D gene TRBD1, 6 bases. This CDR3 is built from 13 residues. Trimming left V 5 bases short and J 4 bases short, with 11 bases between. Germline V lookup: CDR1 SGHTA, CDR2 FQGNSA. CDR3 region: CASSLRTAYGYTF. CDR3 DNA: TGTGCCAGCAGCCTGCGGACAGCCTATGGCTACACCTTC.

This chain uses TRBV10-3 with TRBJ1-1; D not certain. CDR1 and CDR2 (germline): ENHRY, SYGVKD. The CDR3 is 14 residues long. The V gene lost 11 bases and the J gene lost 5 bases, with 21 bases spanning the gap. This chain's CDR3 is CAARDEGAKTEAFF. CDR3 DNA sequence: TGTGCCGCCCGCGACGAGGGCGCAAAGACTGAAGCTTTCTTT.

The genes are TRBV27 and TRBJ2-1; 8 bases line up with TRBD1. Germline V gives CDR1 MNHEY, CDR2 SMNVEV (reference sequence). The V segment lost 8 bases and the J segment 10 bases; nucleotides outside the gene matches: 13. The CDR3 sequence is 14 residues long. CDR3: CASSSAQGADEQFF. CDR3 nucleotides: TGTGCCAGCTCTTCTGCCCAGGGGGCCGACGAGCAGTTCTTC.

The count of this clone is one. V is TRBV7-9 and J is TRBJ2-1; a weak D match, TRBD2 (5 bases). Germline CDR1 is SEHNR and CDR2 is FQNEAQ (reference sequence). This CDR3 region has 15 residues. V was trimmed by 1 base and J by 3 bases, leaving 10 bases between them. Here the CDR3 reads CASSLEPADYNEQFF. The CDR3 region has the DNA TGTGCCAGCAGCTTAGAACCAGCGGACTACAATGAGCAGTTCTTC.

The rearrangement links TRBV29-1 to TRBJ2-7; 11 bases fit TRBD1. This CDR3 contains 18 residues. The ends lost 7 bases at V and 5 bases at J; junction bases unmatched: 22. Germline-derived CDR1 and CDR2 are SQVTM and ANQGSEA. The CDR3 here is CSAYARDRGSGGHHEQYF. Here the CDR3 DNA reads TGCAGCGCTTACGCACGGGACAGGGGGTCGGGGGGACATCACGAGCAGTACTTC.

The gene calls are TRBV9 and TRBJ2-1; tentatively, D is TRBD1 (6 bases). The CDR3 consists of 15 residues. Germline loops: CDR1 SGDLS, CDR2 YYNGEE. V dropped 2 bases and J dropped 5 bases, with 14 bases sitting between them. The CDR3 is CASSVYRDPNNEQFF. The CDR3 coding sequence is TGTGCCAGCAGCGTCTACAGGGATCCAAACAATGAGCAGTTCTTC.